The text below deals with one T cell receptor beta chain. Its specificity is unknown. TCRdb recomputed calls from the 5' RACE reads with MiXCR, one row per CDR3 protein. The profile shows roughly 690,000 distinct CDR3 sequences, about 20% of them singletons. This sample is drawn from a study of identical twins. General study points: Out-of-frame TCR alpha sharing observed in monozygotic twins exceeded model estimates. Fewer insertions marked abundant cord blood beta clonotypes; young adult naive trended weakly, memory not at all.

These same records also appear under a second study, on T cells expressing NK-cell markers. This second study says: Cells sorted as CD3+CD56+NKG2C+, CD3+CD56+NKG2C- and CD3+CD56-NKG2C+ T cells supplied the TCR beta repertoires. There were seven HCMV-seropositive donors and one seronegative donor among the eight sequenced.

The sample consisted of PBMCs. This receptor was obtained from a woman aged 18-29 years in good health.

CDR3 in amino acids: CASSLRGTASTDTQYF. The CDR3 region has the DNA TGCGCCAGCAGCTTGCGTGGGACCGCTAGCACAGATACGCAGTATTTT. V and J are TRBV5-1 and TRBJ2-3; the D call may be TRBD1 or TRBD2 (5 bases each). The CDR3 extends over 16 amino acids. The V end lost 1 base, the J end lost 0 bases, and 12 bases lay between the germline ends. Per germline, CDR1 SGHRS and CDR2 YFSETQ.